This TCR beta chain was found in a study of molecular identifiers for immune sequencing clone quantification. General study findings and limits: Identical TCR molecules sharing a barcode could underestimate highly expanded clone sizes.

This clonotype was counted at least ten times. Its antigen is as yet unknown. Using its own MiXCR run on the PCR reads, TCRdb lists one record per CDR3 protein. This sample has 300,000 to 400,000 distinct CDR3 sequences, with about a fifth found just once. Sequencing was carried out using naive CD8+ T cells from blood, with Jurkat cell RNA spiked in. Stated subset: FACS-sorted CD8+CD4-CCR7+CD45RA+ naive T cells. This receptor was obtained from a human donor in good health. Some libraries in this study had Jurkat cell RNA spiked in.

This CDR3 reads CASSLSVGIAEAFF. CDR3 in DNA: TGTGCCAGCAGCCTATCAGTCGGGATAGCTGAAGCTTTCTTT. V and J are TRBV3-1 and TRBJ1-1; D is uncertain. The V gene's germline CDR1 is LGHDT and CDR2 YNNKEL (reference sequence). The CDR3 is 14 amino acids. V gave up 4 bases and J gave up 6 bases, with 15 bases separating them.